These T cell receptor beta chains were read from a single sample in a study of T and B cells in COVID-19 patients. TCRdb reprocessed the multiplex PCR reads with MiXCR, giving one entry per CDR3 protein. The data show under 5,500 distinct CDR3 sequences, 33% seen once. The sequenced sample consisted of blood. The receptors originated from a human donor who had recovered from COVID-19. CDR3s include the opening cysteine and the closing phenylalanine or tryptophan. A D gene is named only where the DNA matches it firmly. The size entry is marked missing in some rows and otherwise reads once, few, many or a size class.

j_call: TRBJ2-5
clone_size: medium-sized
d_call: TRBD1
v_call: TRBV29-1
cdr3_nt: TGCAGCGTTACCTCGACAGGGTACCAAGAGACCCAGTACTTC
cdr3_aa: CSVTSTGYQETQYF

j_call: TRBJ2-5
clone_size: NA
d_call: NA
v_call: TRBV27
cdr3_nt: TGTGCCAGCTTATTTCGCGGGCGGAGGCCGGAAGAGACCCAGTACTTC
cdr3_aa: CASLFRGRRPEETQYF

j_call: TRBJ2-7
clone_size: medium-sized
d_call: NA
v_call: TRBV19
cdr3_nt: TGTGCCAGTAGTATTGGCACCAGGGGCAGGGGCGAGCAGTACTTC
cdr3_aa: CASSIGTRGRGEQYF

j_call: TRBJ2-7
clone_size: NA
d_call: TRBD2
v_call: TRBV6-5
cdr3_nt: TGTGCCAGCAGTTCCTATTTGGGAGGGCGGAACGAGCAGTACTTC
cdr3_aa: CASSSYLGGRNEQYF

j_call: TRBJ2-2
clone_size: NA
d_call: TRBD2
v_call: TRBV7-2
cdr3_nt: TGTGCCAGCATCACTAGCGGGAGGACGAACACCGGGGAGCTGTTTTTT
cdr3_aa: CASITSGRTNTGELFF

j_call: TRBJ2-7
clone_size: NA
d_call: TRBD2
v_call: TRBV27
cdr3_nt: TGTGCCAGCAGTTTAGGCGGGGGGCGAACTCGTGGGGAGCAGTACTTC
cdr3_aa: CASSLGGGRTRGEQYF

j_call: TRBJ2-3
clone_size: medium-sized
d_call: NA
v_call: TRBV19
cdr3_nt: TGTGCCAGTAGTATCAGTGCGACTAGCACAGATACGCAGTATTTT
cdr3_aa: CASSISATSTDTQYF

j_call: TRBJ1-2
clone_size: NA
d_call: NA
v_call: TRBV6-2/TRBV6-3
cdr3_nt: TGTGCCAGCAGTTACCTACGACACAACTATGGCTACACCTTC
cdr3_aa: CASSYLRHNYGYTF

j_call: TRBJ1-1
clone_size: few
d_call: NA
v_call: TRBV30
cdr3_nt: TGTGCCTGGAAAGGAGCAGGGTGGGCTTTCTTT
cdr3_aa: CAWKGAGWAFF

j_call: TRBJ2-3
clone_size: NA
d_call: TRBD2
v_call: TRBV12-3/TRBV12-4
cdr3_nt: TGTGCCAGCAGTCCCACCAGGACTAGCGGGAGGGGGGAAGATACGCAGTATTTT
cdr3_aa: CASSPTRTSGRGEDTQYF

j_call: TRBJ1-3
clone_size: NA
d_call: NA
v_call: TRBV7-2
cdr3_nt: TGTGCCAGCAGCCAGGACATGAACTCTGGAAACACCATATATTTT
cdr3_aa: CASSQDMNSGNTIYF

j_call: TRBJ2-3
clone_size: medium-sized
d_call: NA
v_call: TRBV19
cdr3_nt: TGTGCCAGTAGTATAGGGGCGGGCTTCACAGATACGCAGTATTTT
cdr3_aa: CASSIGAGFTDTQYF

j_call: TRBJ2-1
clone_size: NA
d_call: NA
v_call: TRBV12-3/TRBV12-4
cdr3_nt: TGTGCCAGCAGTTTTGCGTCTAGCGTGGGGAATGAGCAGTTCTTC
cdr3_aa: CASSFASSVGNEQFF

j_call: TRBJ2-5
clone_size: NA
d_call: NA
v_call: TRBV5-1
cdr3_nt: TGCGCCAGCAGGTCCACGGGTAGCCAAGAGACCCAGTACTTC
cdr3_aa: CASRSTGSQETQYF

j_call: TRBJ2-2
clone_size: NA
d_call: NA
v_call: TRBV6-4
cdr3_nt: TGTGCCAGCAGTCCGGTGAACACCGGGGAGCTGTTTTTT
cdr3_aa: CASSPVNTGELFF

j_call: TRBJ2-5
clone_size: NA
d_call: TRBD2
v_call: TRBV5-4
cdr3_nt: TGTGCCAGCAGCCAGGTTAGCGGGAGGGAAGAGACCCAGTACTTC
cdr3_aa: CASSQVSGREETQYF

j_call: TRBJ1-1
clone_size: few
d_call: NA
v_call: TRBV10-3
cdr3_nt: TGTGCCATCATGACGCAGCTTAACACTGAAGCTTTCTTT
cdr3_aa: CAIMTQLNTEAFF

j_call: TRBJ2-7
clone_size: NA
d_call: NA
v_call: TRBV5-4
cdr3_nt: TGTGCCAGCAGCTTTCCGGGGCGCTACGAGCTGTACTTC
cdr3_aa: CASSFPGRYELYF

j_call: TRBJ2-3
clone_size: medium-sized
d_call: TRBD1
v_call: TRBV30
cdr3_nt: TGTGCCTGGGCAGGGGGCCTAAGCACAGATACGCAGTATTTT
cdr3_aa: CAWAGGLSTDTQYF

j_call: TRBJ2-1
clone_size: NA
d_call: TRBD2
v_call: TRBV5-5
cdr3_nt: TGTGCCAGCAGCTTATTAGGACTAGTGGACAATGAGCAGTTCTTC
cdr3_aa: CASSLLGLVDNEQFF

j_call: TRBJ1-6
clone_size: NA
d_call: TRBD1
v_call: TRBV6-6
cdr3_nt: TGTGCCAGCACCCACCAGGGGGCTCGGGTTTATAATTCACCCCTCCACTTT
cdr3_aa: CASTHQGARVYNSPLHF

j_call: TRBJ2-2
clone_size: medium-sized
d_call: NA
v_call: TRBV30
cdr3_nt: TGTGCCTGGACTCCGGGGGTTACAAACACCGGGGAGCTGTTTTTT
cdr3_aa: CAWTPGVTNTGELFF

j_call: TRBJ1-5
clone_size: NA
d_call: NA
v_call: TRBV24-1
cdr3_nt: TGTGCCACCAGTGAACCTAATAGCAATCAGCCCCAGCATTTT
cdr3_aa: CATSEPNSNQPQHF

j_call: TRBJ2-7
clone_size: NA
d_call: TRBD2
v_call: TRBV6-5
cdr3_nt: TGTGCCAGCAGGCTAGCGGGAGCTACCCCCTACGAGCAGTACTTC
cdr3_aa: CASRLAGATPYEQYF

j_call: TRBJ2-7
clone_size: few
d_call: NA
v_call: TRBV27
cdr3_nt: TGTGCCAGCAGTTCTCTACCCGGGGTCGAGAGCTCCTACGAGCAGTACTTC
cdr3_aa: CASSSLPGVESSYEQYF

j_call: TRBJ2-5
clone_size: few
d_call: NA
v_call: TRBV27
cdr3_nt: TGTGCCAGCAGTCCCCCGCCAGGGGGGAGAGAGACCCAGTACTTC
cdr3_aa: CASSPPPGGRETQYF

j_call: TRBJ1-1
clone_size: NA
d_call: NA
v_call: TRBV6-5
cdr3_nt: TGTGCCAGCCTATCAGGGTCTAAAGCTTTCTTT
cdr3_aa: CASLSGSKAFF

j_call: TRBJ2-1
clone_size: NA
d_call: TRBD2
v_call: TRBV10-3
cdr3_nt: TGTGCCACCGGGACTAGCGGATTCGATCGGAATGAGCAGTTCTTC
cdr3_aa: CATGTSGFDRNEQFF

j_call: TRBJ2-2
clone_size: NA
d_call: NA
v_call: TRBV7-6
cdr3_nt: TGTGCCAGCAGCTTAGGAGGGACCGGGGAGCTGTTTTTT
cdr3_aa: CASSLGGTGELFF

j_call: TRBJ1-4
clone_size: medium-sized
d_call: NA
v_call: TRBV5-5
cdr3_nt: TGTGCCAGCAGCTTGCCAGGGGTCGAAAAACTGTTTTTT
cdr3_aa: CASSLPGVEKLFF

j_call: TRBJ2-1
clone_size: NA
d_call: NA
v_call: TRBV19
cdr3_nt: TGTGCCAGCAGTTGGGTAGGGAGCTCCTACAATGAGCAGTTCTTC
cdr3_aa: CASSWVGSSYNEQFF

j_call: TRBJ2-5
clone_size: few
d_call: TRBD2
v_call: TRBV29-1
cdr3_nt: TGCAGCGTTGAAGAAATAGCGGGGTGGGGGACCCAGTACTTC
cdr3_aa: CSVEEIAGWGTQYF

j_call: TRBJ1-1
clone_size: NA
d_call: TRBD1
v_call: TRBV6-2/TRBV6-3
cdr3_nt: TGTGCCAGCAGTTACAGTGGGACAGGGTCCACTGAAGCTTTCTTT
cdr3_aa: CASSYSGTGSTEAFF

j_call: TRBJ2-2
clone_size: NA
d_call: NA
v_call: TRBV12-3/TRBV12-4
cdr3_nt: TGTGCCAGCAGACCGACACCTGAGAACACCGGGGAGCTGTTTTTT
cdr3_aa: CASRPTPENTGELFF

j_call: TRBJ1-4
clone_size: NA
d_call: TRBD1
v_call: TRBV5-1
cdr3_nt: TGCGCCAGCAGCTCGACGACGGGACAGGGGAATGAAAAACTGTTTTTT
cdr3_aa: CASSSTTGQGNEKLFF

j_call: TRBJ2-7
clone_size: medium-sized
d_call: TRBD1
v_call: TRBV19
cdr3_nt: TGTGCCAGTAGTCCACTGGGGACAGGGTCCTACGAGCAGTACTTC
cdr3_aa: CASSPLGTGSYEQYF

j_call: TRBJ2-2
clone_size: few
d_call: NA
v_call: TRBV6-2/TRBV6-3
cdr3_nt: TGTGCCAGCACCCTACTAGTCTCCACCGGGGAGCTGTTTTTT
cdr3_aa: CASTLLVSTGELFF

j_call: TRBJ2-3
clone_size: few
d_call: NA
v_call: TRBV18
cdr3_nt: TGTGCCAGCTCACCTGCCCCGCAGGGGGGGCAGTATTTT
cdr3_aa: CASSPAPQGGQYF

j_call: TRBJ2-3
clone_size: medium-sized
d_call: NA
v_call: TRBV27
cdr3_nt: TGTGCCAGCAGTTTCCGGGAAATGGGTCAAGGTACGCAGTATTTT
cdr3_aa: CASSFREMGQGTQYF

j_call: TRBJ2-1
clone_size: NA
d_call: NA
v_call: TRBV6-2/TRBV6-3
cdr3_nt: TGTGCCAGCAGTTACTTAGGAGGGAGGTACAATGAGCAGTTCTTC
cdr3_aa: CASSYLGGRYNEQFF

j_call: TRBJ1-5
clone_size: NA
d_call: TRBD1
v_call: TRBV29-1
cdr3_nt: TGCAGCGTTGGGGGACAGGGTGGAGGGCCCCAGCATTTT
cdr3_aa: CSVGGQGGGPQHF

j_call: TRBJ2-3
clone_size: NA
d_call: NA
v_call: TRBV12-3/TRBV12-4
cdr3_nt: TGTGCCAGCACTCTGGACAGTATGAGGACAGATACGCAGTATTTT
cdr3_aa: CASTLDSMRTDTQYF

j_call: TRBJ1-5
clone_size: NA
d_call: TRBD1
v_call: TRBV12-3/TRBV12-4
cdr3_nt: TGTGCCAGCACTCCCGGACAGGGGCTTCTCCCGGGAGGCAATCAGCCCCAGCATTTT
cdr3_aa: CASTPGQGLLPGGNQPQHF

j_call: TRBJ2-1
clone_size: medium-sized
d_call: TRBD1
v_call: TRBV19
cdr3_nt: TGTGCCAGTAGTCGGGACAGGGACAATGAGCAGTTCTTC
cdr3_aa: CASSRDRDNEQFF

j_call: TRBJ1-1
clone_size: NA
d_call: NA
v_call: TRBV6-6
cdr3_nt: TGTGCCAGCAGTCAGTGGGGGGGGAGAAACACTGAAGCTTTCTTT
cdr3_aa: CASSQWGGRNTEAFF

j_call: TRBJ2-2
clone_size: medium-sized
d_call: NA
v_call: TRBV19
cdr3_nt: TGTGCCACTGGCGGGACCCCTGAGAACACCGGGGAGCTGTTTTTT
cdr3_aa: CATGGTPENTGELFF

j_call: TRBJ2-1
clone_size: large
d_call: NA
v_call: TRBV29-1
cdr3_nt: TGCAGCCATACCGTGGGGGACTTCTACAATGAGCAGTTCTTC
cdr3_aa: CSHTVGDFYNEQFF

j_call: TRBJ2-1
clone_size: medium-sized
d_call: TRBD2
v_call: TRBV6-5
cdr3_nt: TGTGCCAGCAGTTTACGGACTAGCGGGGATGAGCAGTTCTTC
cdr3_aa: CASSLRTSGDEQFF

j_call: TRBJ2-3
clone_size: few
d_call: TRBD2
v_call: TRBV6-5
cdr3_nt: TGTGCCAGCAGTTACCGGGCTAGCGGTACTAGCACAGATACGCAGTATTTT
cdr3_aa: CASSYRASGTSTDTQYF

j_call: TRBJ2-7
clone_size: NA
d_call: TRBD1
v_call: TRBV18
cdr3_nt: TGTGCCAGCTCAGGACAGGGATCACCCTACGAGCAGTACTTC
cdr3_aa: CASSGQGSPYEQYF

j_call: TRBJ2-5
clone_size: once
d_call: TRBD2
v_call: TRBV27
cdr3_nt: TGTGCCAGCAGTTTACTGGTGGGAGGGTCGGAGACCCAGTACTTC
cdr3_aa: CASSLLVGGSETQYF

j_call: TRBJ2-1
clone_size: few
d_call: TRBD2
v_call: TRBV20-1
cdr3_nt: TGCAGTGCTACCTTTACTAGCGGGAGGATTGGTGAGCAGTTCTTC
cdr3_aa: CSATFTSGRIGEQFF

j_call: TRBJ2-5
clone_size: NA
d_call: NA
v_call: TRBV4-3
cdr3_nt: TGTGCCAGCAGCCGCCGTCTAGCGCCAGAAGAGACCCAGTACTTC
cdr3_aa: CASSRRLAPEETQYF

j_call: TRBJ1-4
clone_size: NA
d_call: NA
v_call: TRBV12-3/TRBV12-4
cdr3_nt: TGTGCCAGTAGTCCAACTGGGACCCTAAGGAATGAAAAACTGTTTTTT
cdr3_aa: CASSPTGTLRNEKLFF

j_call: TRBJ2-3
clone_size: NA
d_call: NA
v_call: TRBV12-3/TRBV12-4
cdr3_nt: TGTGCCAGCAGTCAGCGACAGCGAGGCGCAGATACGCAGTATTTT
cdr3_aa: CASSQRQRGADTQYF

j_call: TRBJ1-2
clone_size: large
d_call: NA
v_call: TRBV15
cdr3_nt: TGTGCCACCGTCCAGGTGCTCCGAAGAGGTGGCTACACCTTC
cdr3_aa: CATVQVLRRGGYTF

j_call: TRBJ1-5
clone_size: NA
d_call: TRBD1
v_call: TRBV19
cdr3_nt: TGTGCCAGTAGTATATTTGAGGACAGGGGGCCTCAGCCCCAGCATTTT
cdr3_aa: CASSIFEDRGPQPQHF

j_call: TRBJ1-1
clone_size: NA
d_call: NA
v_call: TRBV11-1
cdr3_nt: TGTGCCAGCAGCTTAGGAATGGCGGGTGAAGCTTTCTTT
cdr3_aa: CASSLGMAGEAFF

j_call: TRBJ2-7
clone_size: few
d_call: NA
v_call: TRBV15
cdr3_nt: TGTGCCACCAGCAGAGCTGGGGAAGGGCTCTACGAGCAGTACTTC
cdr3_aa: CATSRAGEGLYEQYF

j_call: TRBJ2-1
clone_size: NA
d_call: NA
v_call: TRBV20-1
cdr3_nt: TGCAGTGTCCGAATCCCCCATCGCGATTACAATGAGCAGTTCTTC
cdr3_aa: CSVRIPHRDYNEQFF